The 14 T cell receptor beta chains presented below share a single source sample, sequenced in a study of blood T cell repertoires in COVID-19. Generated by immunoSEQ multiplex PCR, the TCRdb table keeps only in-frame clones and is missing some. The table has fewer than 200,000 clones, around four fifths seen once. Source material: peripheral blood. These receptors all stem from a woman older than 75 with COVID-19, enrolled during active disease.

The chain joins TRBV6-5 to TRBJ1-6; D perhaps matches TRBD1 (6 bases). Germline values: CDR1 MNHEY, CDR2 SVGAGI. With 10 bases removed from V and 9 bases from J, the gap between germline ends came to 13 bases. This CDR3 spans 12 amino acids. CDR3 nucleotides: TGTGCCACAACAGGGTTCGGTTCACCCCTCCACTTT. It translates to CATTGFGSPLHF.

This chain connects TRBV12-3 or TRBV12-4 to TRBJ2-5; D is perhaps TRBD2 (6 bases). The CDR3 runs 13 residues. Trimming cost V 5 bases and J 5 bases, with 12 bases left between them. The CDR3 here is CASSAGLVETQYF. The CDR3 DNA reads as TGTGCCAGCAGTGCGGGGTTGGTGGAGACCCAGTACTTC.

The V gene is TRBV18, the J gene TRBJ1-4; 9 bases match TRBD1. The length of the CDR3 is 14 residues. V shed 3 bases and J 8 bases; nucleotides not matched to a gene: 4. From germline, CDR1 is KGHSH and CDR2 LQKENI. Written as DNA, the CDR3 is TGTGCCAGCTCACCGCGGGACAGGGAAGAAAAACTGTTTTTT. Its protein product is CASSPRDREEKLFF.

The gene calls are TRBV5-4 and TRBJ2-3; possible D gene TRBD2, 6 bases. Trimming removed 4 bases at V and 0 bases at J, with 15 bases between. The CDR3 extends over 16 amino acids. CDR1 and CDR2 (germline): SGHNT, YYREEE (reference sequence). This chain's CDR3 is CASSLDYTTSTDTQYF. The CDR3 DNA is TGTGCCAGCAGCCTGGACTACACTACTAGCACAGATACGCAGTATTTT.

The J gene is TRBJ2-3, the V gene TRBV28; 9 bases agree with TRBD2. This CDR3 is built from 17 residues. Germline CDR1 MDHEN, CDR2 SYDVKM. The junction had 15 bases not matched to a gene; V was cut back by 6 bases and J by 5 bases. The CDR3: CASRGISGGPLQDTQYF. In nucleotides, the CDR3 is TGTGCCAGCAGAGGGATTAGCGGGGGTCCCCTCCAAGATACGCAGTATTTT. Full variable domain (outside the CDR3, taken from reference TRBV28 and TRBJ2-3): DVKVTQSSRYLVKRTGEKVFLECVQDMDHENMFWYRQDPGLGLRLIYFSYDVKMKEKGDIPEGYSVSREKKERFSLILESASTNQTSMYLCASRGISGGPLQDTQYFGPGTRLTVL.

The CDR3 nucleotides read TGTGCCAGCAGCGTGGAGTGGGCTAGCGGGGCCTCCGGCTACGAGCAGTACTTC. This codes for CASSVEWASGASGYEQYF. This sequence joins TRBV4-2 and TRBJ2-7; 9 bases match TRBD2. The CDR3 is made up of 18 amino acids. Germline CDR1 and CDR2: LGHNA and YNFKEQ. The trim removed 5 bases at V and 3 bases at J, leaving 17 bases unmatched.

This clone has a count of ten or more. CDR3: CASNPLQAPYEQYF. CDR3 DNA: TGTGCCAGCAATCCTCTGCAGGCCCCCTACGAGCAGTACTTC. This chain links TRBV21-1 with TRBJ2-7; TRBD1 is taken as the D call from the table, unchecked against the DNA. TRBV21-1 represents a pseudogene. The CDR3 consists of 14 residues.

The chain joins TRBV7-8 to TRBJ2-1; 8 bases agree with TRBD2. The CDR3 is 18 amino acids. V shed 5 bases, J shed 5 bases, and the junction held 17 bases outside the gene matches. Germline V gives CDR1 SGHVS, CDR2 FQNEAQ. CDR3 sequence: CASSVVGGAGVTHNEQFF. The CDR3 DNA sequence: TGTGCCAGCAGCGTAGTGGGGGGAGCGGGAGTCACCCACAATGAGCAGTTCTTC.

V is TRBV19 and J is TRBJ2-2; D is unresolved. V was shortened by 7 bases and J by 4 bases, with 4 bases between the two germline ends. This CDR3 is built from 11 residues. Per germline, CDR1 LNHDA and CDR2 SQIVND (reference sequence). The CDR3 DNA sequence: TGTGCCAGTACGTTCACCGGGGAGCTGTTTTTT. It codes for CASTFTGELFF.

The rearrangement joins TRBV20-1 to TRBJ2-5, with 11 bases identical to TRBD2. This CDR3 has 14 amino acids. CDR1 and CDR2 (germline): DFQATT, SNEGSKA (reference sequence). J gave up 5 bases and V 3 bases, and 5 bases lay outside the gene matches. CDR3 residues: CSASLLAGVETQYF. The CDR3 bases are TGCAGTGCTAGTCTACTAGCGGGGGTGGAGACCCAGTACTTC.

The chain links TRBV11-2 to TRBJ2-7; TRBD1 aligns across 8 bases. This CDR3 comprises 17 residues. Trimming cost V 3 bases and J 2 bases; bases outside gene matches: 12. CDR1 is SGHAT, CDR2 FQNNGV, per germline. The CDR3 DNA follows: TGTGCCAGCAGCTTCAGTGATGCTCGGACAGGGCCCTACGAGCAGTACTTC. Its protein is CASSFSDARTGPYEQYF.

The rearrangement uses TRBV25-1 and TRBJ2-5; the match to TRBD2 covers 8 bases. V lost 6 bases and J lost 5; bases outside the gene matches: 17. The CDR3 totals 17 residues. Germline V gene sequence: CDR1 MGHDK, CDR2 SYGVNS. CDR3 in DNA: TGTGCCAGCAGCGCCCGATTGGTAGCGGGACTTGGCGAGACCCAGTACTTC. Protein product: CASSARLVAGLGETQYF.

The V gene is TRBV28, the J gene TRBJ1-6, with D unresolved. This CDR3 comprises 17 residues. The germline gives CDR1 MDHEN, CDR2 SYDVKM. The V end was cut by 6 bases, the J end by 0 bases, with 15 bases between. The CDR3 nucleotides are TGTGCCAGCAGCGACGGGGTGATCAGCTCCTATAATTCACCCCTCCACTTT. Translated: CASSDGVISSYNSPLHF.

This clone was seen a handful of times. This chain connects TRBV10-1 to TRBJ1-2, with TRBD1 identical over 11 bases. The CDR3 contains 19 residues. CDR1 and CDR2 from the germline V gene are WNHNN and SYGVQD (reference sequence). The junction had 17 bases not matched to a gene; V was cut back by 0 bases and J by 8 bases. CDR3: CASSESRADRGLHKEGYTF. CDR3 sequence (DNA): TGCGCCAGCAGTGAGTCGAGAGCGGACAGGGGGCTACATAAGGAGGGCTACACCTTC.